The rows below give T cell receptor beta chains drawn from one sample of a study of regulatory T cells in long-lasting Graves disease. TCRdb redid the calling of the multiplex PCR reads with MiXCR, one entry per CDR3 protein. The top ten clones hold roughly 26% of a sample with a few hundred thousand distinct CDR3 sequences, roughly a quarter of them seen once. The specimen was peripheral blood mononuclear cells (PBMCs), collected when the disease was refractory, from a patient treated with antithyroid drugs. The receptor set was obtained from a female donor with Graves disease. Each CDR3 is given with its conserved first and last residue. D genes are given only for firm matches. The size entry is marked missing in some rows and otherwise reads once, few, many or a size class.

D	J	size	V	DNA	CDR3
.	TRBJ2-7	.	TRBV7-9	TGTGCCAGCAGCCTCCCTAGTGTCGGGCGGAAGCAGTCCTTC	CASSLPSVGRKQSF
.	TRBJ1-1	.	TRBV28	TGTGCCATCAACAAGTGGGATGTGGGTACTGAAGCTTTCTTT	CAINKWDVGTEAFF
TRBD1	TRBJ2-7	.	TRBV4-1	TGCGCCAGCAGCCTACTGGGACAGTCAAGCTCCTACGAGCAGTACTTC	CASSLLGQSSSYEQYF
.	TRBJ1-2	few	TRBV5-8	TGTGCCAGCAGCACTGGAACTAAGGGCGGCTACACCTTC	CASSTGTKGGYTF
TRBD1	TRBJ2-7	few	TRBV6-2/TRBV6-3	TGTGCCAGCAGTACCGACAGGGGGCGCTTCTACGAGCAGTACTTC	CASSTDRGRFYEQYF
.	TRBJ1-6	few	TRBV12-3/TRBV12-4	TGTGCCAGCAGTTCAAGCGTGGGAAATTCACCCCTCCACTTT	CASSSSVGNSPLHF
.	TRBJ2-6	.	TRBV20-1	TGCAGTGCTAGAGTAAGGGGACCGCACGGGGCCAACGTCCTGACTTTC	CSARVRGPHGANVLTF
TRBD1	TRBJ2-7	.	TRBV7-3	TGTGCCAGCAGCCTCCGGATGACAGGGATTGACGAGCAGTACTTC	CASSLRMTGIDEQYF
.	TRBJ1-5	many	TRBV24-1	TGTGCCACCAGTGATGGGTGGGGGAACAATCAGCCCCAGCATTTT	CATSDGWGNNQPQHF
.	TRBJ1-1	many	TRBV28	TGTGCCAGCAGGTCCACCGGGACCGAAGCTTTCTTT	CASRSTGTEAFF
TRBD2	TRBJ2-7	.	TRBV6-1	TGTGCCAGCCAACACTCGGGGGGGCGTTCTTCGTACGAGCAGTACTTC	CASQHSGGRSSYEQYF
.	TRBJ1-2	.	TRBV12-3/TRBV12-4	TGTGCCAGCAACCGAGCCTTTAATGGCTATGGCTACACCTTC	CASNRAFNGYGYTF
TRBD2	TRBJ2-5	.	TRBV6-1	TGTGCCAGCAGTGAAGGGGGACTAGCGGGAGTAGGGGAGACCCAGTACTTC	CASSEGGLAGVGETQYF
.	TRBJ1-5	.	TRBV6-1	TGTGCCAGCATGGGGACTCAGCCCCAGCATTTT	CASMGTQPQHF
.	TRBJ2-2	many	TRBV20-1	TGCAGTGCTAGAGTAGTGGAAACCGGGGAGCTGTTTTTT	CSARVVETGELFF
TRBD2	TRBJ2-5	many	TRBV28	TGTGCCAGCAGTTTACTAGCGGACAAAGAGACCCAGTACTTC	CASSLLADKETQYF
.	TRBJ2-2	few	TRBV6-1	TGTGCCAGCAGCGCAGGGGGGTCGGCCGGGGAGCTGTTTTTT	CASSAGGSAGELFF
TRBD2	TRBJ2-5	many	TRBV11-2	TGTGCCAGCAGCCATAGACTGGAGCGGGGACAGACCCAGTACTTC	CASSHRLERGQTQYF
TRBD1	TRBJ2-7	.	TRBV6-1	TGTGCCAGCAGGAGGACAGGGAATTCCTACGAGCAGTACTTC	CASRRTGNSYEQYF
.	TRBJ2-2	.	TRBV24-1	TGTGCCACCAGTGATTTGAGTCGTCGTGGCGGAAGAACGAACACCGGGGAGCTGTTTTTT	CATSDLSRRGGRTNTGELFF
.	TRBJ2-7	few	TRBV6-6	TGTGCCAGCAGTTACTCGATTTCGGGGAACGAGCAGTACTTC	CASSYSISGNEQYF
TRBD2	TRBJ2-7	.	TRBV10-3	TGTGCCATCAGGGCAAGACTAGCGGGATCTCGATACCCCTACGAGCAGTACTTC	CAIRARLAGSRYPYEQYF
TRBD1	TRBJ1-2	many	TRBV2	TGTGCCAGCAGTGAGAAATCGACAGGGGTCGGCTATGGCTACACCTTC	CASSEKSTGVGYGYTF
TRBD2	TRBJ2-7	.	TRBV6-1	TGTGCCAGCAGATCTAGCGGAAGCTCCTACGAGCAGTACTTC	CASRSSGSSYEQYF
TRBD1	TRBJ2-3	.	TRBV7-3	TGTGCCAGCAGCTCAACCGGGACAGGGACCAAAGTAGATACGCAGTATTTT	CASSSTGTGTKVDTQYF
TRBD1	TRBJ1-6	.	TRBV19	TGTGCCACCTCGGGACAGGGGAACTCACCCCTCCACTTT	CATSGQGNSPLHF
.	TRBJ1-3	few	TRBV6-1	TGTGCCAGCAAGCTCTCTGGAAACACCATATATTTT	CASKLSGNTIYF
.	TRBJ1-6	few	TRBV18	TGTGCCAGCTCACCATGGGGGGTAAATAATTCACCCCTCCACTTT	CASSPWGVNNSPLHF
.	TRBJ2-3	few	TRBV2	TGTGCCAGCAGTGAACTATGGGATACGCAGTATTTT	CASSELWDTQYF
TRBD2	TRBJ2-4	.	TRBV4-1	TGCGCCAGCAGCCAAGATCGGGCCCGCGGGAGTATGAACATTCAGTACTTC	CASSQDRARGSMNIQYF
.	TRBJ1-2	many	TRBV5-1	TGCGCCAGCACCCCCCGGGAGGGTGGCTATGGCTACACCTTC	CASTPREGGYGYTF
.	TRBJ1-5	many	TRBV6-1	TGTGCCAGCAAAAGCGGGCAGGCCGGCAATCAGCCCCAGCATTTT	CASKSGQAGNQPQHF
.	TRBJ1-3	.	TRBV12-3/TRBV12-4	TGTGCCAGCAGGAATTTAGTGGCAGGGTTTGGAAACACCATATATTTT	CASRNLVAGFGNTIYF
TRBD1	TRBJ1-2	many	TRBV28	TGTGCCAGCAGCCTAGCATGGGGACAGGGTTTGAGAGGCTACACCTTC	CASSLAWGQGLRGYTF
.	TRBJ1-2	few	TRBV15	TGTGCCACCACAGGACCCCTGGGTGGCTACACCTTC	CATTGPLGGYTF
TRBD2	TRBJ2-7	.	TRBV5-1	TGCGCCAGCAGCTGGGATACTAGCGGGCTGGTCTACGAGCAGTACTTC	CASSWDTSGLVYEQYF
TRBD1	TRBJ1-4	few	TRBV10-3	TGTGCCATCAGTGCAGGACAGGGCCTTGAAAAACTGTTTTTT	CAISAGQGLEKLFF
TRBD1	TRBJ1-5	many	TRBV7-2	TGTGCCAGCAGCTTAGTGGGGACAGGGGGCGTTAGCAATCAGCCCCAGCATTTT	CASSLVGTGGVSNQPQHF
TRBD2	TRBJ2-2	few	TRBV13	TGTGCCAGCAGCCCCACCCGGCTTAGCGGGAGGGCCGACGGGGAGCTGTTTTTT	CASSPTRLSGRADGELFF
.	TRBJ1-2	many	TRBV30	TGTGCCTGGCGACAGAGGGAGTATGGCTACACCTTC	CAWRQREYGYTF
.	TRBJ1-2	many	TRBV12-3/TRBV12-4	TGTGCCAGCAGTTTTGGGGATTTCTATGGCTACACCTTC	CASSFGDFYGYTF
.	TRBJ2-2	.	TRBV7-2	TGTGCCAGCAGCCCGAGGGCTTTCACCGGGGAGCTGTTTTTT	CASSPRAFTGELFF
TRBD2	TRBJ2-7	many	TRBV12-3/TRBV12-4	TGTGCCAGCAGTTTAGTACTAGCGGGAGGCGAGCAGTACTTC	CASSLVLAGGEQYF
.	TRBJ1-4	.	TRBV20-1	TGCAGTGCTAGTAACGGTTGGGTTGAAAAACTGTTTTTT	CSASNGWVEKLFF
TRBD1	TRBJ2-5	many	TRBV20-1	TGCAGTGCTAGAGATCAGGGGGCGTGGGAGACCCAGTACTTC	CSARDQGAWETQYF
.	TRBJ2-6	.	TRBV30	TGTGCCTGGAGTGTACACTCCAGGGCAGCTGGGGCCAACGTCCTGACTTTC	CAWSVHSRAAGANVLTF
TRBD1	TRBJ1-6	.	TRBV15	TGTGCCACCAGCAGAAGGGGACAGATAACGAATTCACCCCTCCACTTT	CATSRRGQITNSPLHF
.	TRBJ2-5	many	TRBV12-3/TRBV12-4	TGTGCCAGCAGTTCGGCCCCCCCGCCGCGGGAGACCCAGTACTTC	CASSSAPPPRETQYF
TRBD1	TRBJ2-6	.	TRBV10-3	TGTGCCATCAGCGCAGACAGGGCCGGGGCCAACGTCCTGACTTTC	CAISADRAGANVLTF
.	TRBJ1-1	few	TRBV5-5	TGTGCCAGCAGCTTGGGGGCCGACGATCGAGCTTTCTTT	CASSLGADDRAFF
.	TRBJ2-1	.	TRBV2	TGTGCCAGCACCGACCGGATTTTATACAATGAGCAGTTCTTC	CASTDRILYNEQFF
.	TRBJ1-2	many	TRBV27	TGTGCCAGGACCTCGGAAGAGAACTATGGCTACACCTTC	CARTSEENYGYTF
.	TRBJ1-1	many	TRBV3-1	TGTGCCAGCAGCGAACCCTTGGGAGGGGCGAACACTGAAGCTTTCTTT	CASSEPLGGANTEAFF
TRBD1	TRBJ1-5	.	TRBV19	TGTGCCAGTAGTCCCCGGGACAGGAGGTTCAATCAGCCCCAGCATTTT	CASSPRDRRFNQPQHF
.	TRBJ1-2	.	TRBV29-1	TGCAGCGTTGAAGATGGGGGATACAACTATGGCTACACCTTC	CSVEDGGYNYGYTF
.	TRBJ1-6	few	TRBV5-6	TGTGCCAGCAGCCACAAGAAGGATAATTCACCCCTCCACTTT	CASSHKKDNSPLHF